Listed below are T cell receptor beta chains from one sample, sequenced in a study of post-analysis software for immune sequencing data. TCRdb passed the PCR reads through MiXCR, listing each CDR3 protein once. Here the sample spans about 200,000 distinct CDR3 sequences, around 29% being singletons. Sequences were obtained from blood. Receptors originate from a girl under 18 with multiple sclerosis. CDR3s include the opening cysteine and the closing phenylalanine or tryptophan. The D gene is left open where the match is weak. A clone size is listed for some rows: how often the clone was seen (once, few, many), or a class if it is expanded.

CDR3 DNA	CDR3 protein	V gene	J gene	clone size	D gene
TGTGCCAGCAGAACTCCCGGGATGCAATACGAGCAGTACTTC	CASRTPGMQYEQYF	TRBV28	TRBJ2-7	many	NA
TGTGCCAGCACCGGGACTAATTGGGAAGAGACCCAGTACTTC	CASTGTNWEETQYF	TRBV6-1	TRBJ2-5	many	TRBD2
TGCGCCAGCCGCCCACCCTCCTACAATGAGCAGTTCTTC	CASRPPSYNEQFF	TRBV5-1	TRBJ2-1	few	NA
TGTGCCAGCAGCTTATCGGCGGGAACAAGTGAGCAGTTCTTC	CASSLSAGTSEQFF	TRBV7-9	TRBJ2-1	NA	NA
TGCAGTGCTAACCTAGCGGGGGTCTCCTACAATGAGCAGTTCTTC	CSANLAGVSYNEQFF	TRBV20-1	TRBJ2-1	many	TRBD2
TGTGCCAGCAGTTTAGCAGGGGGTAATACGCAGTATTTT	CASSLAGGNTQYF	TRBV12-3/TRBV12-4	TRBJ2-3	NA	NA
TGTGCCAGCTCACCACCGGTCGTACGGTACGAGCAGTACTTC	CASSPPVVRYEQYF	TRBV18	TRBJ2-7	NA	NA
TGTGCCAGCAGTTCCGCTGATGACACAGATACGCAGTATTTT	CASSSADDTDTQYF	TRBV27	TRBJ2-3	few	NA
TGCGCCAGCAGCCAAGATATTAGGGGAGAGACCCAGTACTTC	CASSQDIRGETQYF	TRBV4-1	TRBJ2-5	many	NA
TGCAGTGGGGGTAGCACAGATACGCAGTATTTT	CSGGSTDTQYF	TRBV20-1	TRBJ2-3	few	NA
TGCGCCAGCAGCTGGGTAGCTGGGGCCAACGTCCTGACTTTC	CASSWVAGANVLTF	TRBV5-1	TRBJ2-6	NA	NA
TGCAGCGTTGAGGGGGGGGCGGGCTATGGCTACACCTTC	CSVEGGAGYGYTF	TRBV29-1	TRBJ1-2	NA	NA
TGTGCCTGGAGTTTATGGACAGGGGGCGGCTACACCTTC	CAWSLWTGGGYTF	TRBV30	TRBJ1-2	NA	TRBD1
TGTGCCAGCAGCTTAGGGACAGAACATAATAGGCAGCCCCAGCATTTT	CASSLGTEHNRQPQHF	TRBV5-6	TRBJ1-5	NA	TRBD1
TGCAGCGTCCCCAGGACTTTCACAGATACGCAGTATTTT	CSVPRTFTDTQYF	TRBV29-1	TRBJ2-3	NA	NA
TGTGCCAGCAGTTACTCAGGGGGAGGGGAAAAACTGTTTTTT	CASSYSGGGEKLFF	TRBV6-5	TRBJ1-4	many	NA
TGTGCCAGCTCACCATATCCTGCAGGGAACACTGAAGCTTTCTTT	CASSPYPAGNTEAFF	TRBV18	TRBJ1-1	NA	NA
TGCGCCAGCAATTCGGTCGCCACCGGGGAGCTGTTTTTT	CASNSVATGELFF	TRBV5-1	TRBJ2-2	NA	NA
TGCGCCAGCAGCCAAGTGAAGGGGTCCCACGGGGGTAATGAAAAACTGTTTTTT	CASSQVKGSHGGNEKLFF	TRBV4-1	TRBJ1-4	NA	NA
TGTGCCAGCAGGGATCCAGGCCCCCAGTATGGCTACACCTTC	CASRDPGPQYGYTF	TRBV6-4	TRBJ1-2	NA	NA
TGTGCCAGCAGTCCCCCCGGCAGGGGCTATGGCTACACCTTC	CASSPPGRGYGYTF	TRBV28	TRBJ1-2	many	NA
TGTGCCAGCAGCCCTCCGGGACAGGGTTCGGGCTACACCTTC	CASSPPGQGSGYTF	TRBV12-3/TRBV12-4	TRBJ1-2	few	TRBD1
TGTGCCAGCAGTTTATCGGGCCCGTCCGCGGGGAATGAGCAGTTCTTC	CASSLSGPSAGNEQFF	TRBV27	TRBJ2-1	many	NA